This note documents a single T cell receptor (beta chain) sequence. This sample stems from a study of blood T cell repertoires in COVID-19. Study information: Sites in the United States, Italy and Spain provided acute and convalescent COVID-19 samples.

Source study methods: How many nucleated cells were present was estimated from reference gene primer amplification. Measured with immunoSEQ multiplex PCR; TCRdb has only the in-frame clones, and not every one. D and trimming were read from the DNA, whereas the V and J calls and clone size are those reported in that table. In the table there are around 87,000 clones, 89% of which are singletons. The sequence was obtained from a man aged 50 or older with acute or convalescent COVID-19. Sample: peripheral blood.

CDR3 residues: CASSLEAGGVGNSPLHF. The CDR3 DNA reads TGTGCCAGCAGCTTAGAAGCAGGGGGCGTTGGGAATTCACCCCTCCACTTT. The rearrangement uses TRBV7-6 and TRBJ1-6; 8 bases map to TRBD1. Germline CDR1 is SGHVS and CDR2 is FNYEAQ. The V segment lost 1 base and the J segment 7 bases; nucleotides outside the gene matches: 9. This CDR3 contains 17 residues.